This T cell receptor (beta chain) stems from a study of control samples from healthy donors and cancer patients. The germline V gene encodes CDR1 MNHEY and CDR2 SVGAGI. J gave up 6 bases and V 8 bases, and 8 bases lay outside the gene matches. The CDR3 covers 14 residues. TCRdb keeps only in-frame clones here, not all; method: immunoSEQ multiplex PCR. The listing records 150,000 to 200,000 clones. This TCR derives from a woman in her thirties in good health. This sequence joins TRBV6-5 and TRBJ2-7, with TRBD1 matching over 12 bases. Sequences were obtained from blood. This CDR3 is CASSRDRGRVEQYF. Written as DNA, the CDR3 is TGTGCCAGCTCCCGGGACAGGGGGCGCGTCGAGCAGTACTTC.